The clone carrying this T cell receptor (beta chain) showed up just a few times. Its specificity is unknown. The CDR3 runs to 20 residues. The V end was cut by 4 bases, the J end by 0 bases, with 25 bases between. The germline gives CDR1 SGHDN, CDR2 FVKESK. This sample was taken from a study of beta chain features in type 1 diabetes. The single heparinised draw taken from each donor contained roughly 100 mL of blood on average. Notes on the study in general: All four CD4+ subsets from Type 1 diabetes patients carried moderately but significantly shorter TCRB CDR3s. Insertions at VDJ junctions were less frequent in type 1 diabetes patients. These patients also deleted more nucleotides at the same junctions.

Since all of the isolated RNA was reverse transcribed, expressed TCRB transcripts were what got sequenced. Data came from immunoSEQ multiplex PCR; TCRdb stores just in-frame clones and leaves some out. Among roughly 700,000 clones listed, around 15% were seen once. What was sequenced was naive CD4+ T cells from blood. The rearrangement uses TRBV14 and TRBJ2-1; D ambiguous. This clonotype was obtained from a man aged 18 to 30 with type 1 diabetes. The CDR3 loop is CASSLPLGAPNIHSYNEQFF. DNA of the CDR3: TGTGCCAGCAGCCTCCCCCTTGGAGCTCCGAACATTCACTCCTACAATGAGCAGTTCTTC.